This T cell receptor (beta chain) comes out of a study of blood T cell repertoires in COVID-19. V dropped 5 bases and J dropped 2 bases, with 10 bases sitting between them. CDR3 size: 15 residues. Germline CDR1 and CDR2: MNHEY and SVGAGI. Measured with immunoSEQ multiplex PCR; TCRdb has only the in-frame clones, and not every one. Counted here are approximately 170,000 clones, 93% occurring once; the ten biggest clones make up just under 2%. The V gene is TRBV6-5, the J gene TRBJ1-6; D perhaps matches TRBD1 (6 bases). The sequenced sample consisted of peripheral blood. This receptor was taken from a woman aged 60-75 years with COVID-19, enrolled during active disease. The CDR3 spells CASSTGSPYNSPLHF. The CDR3 DNA follows: TGTGCCAGCAGTACAGGGTCGCCCTATAATTCACCCCTCCACTTT.